Listed here is a single T cell receptor beta chain. Its cognate antigen is unknown. These data originate in a study of Ad26.COV2.S vaccination and SARS-CoV-2 variants. Study background: The donor participated in the COV1001 trial, in its Ad26.COV2.S arm.

Profiled with immunoSEQ multiplex PCR; TCRdb holds only in-frame clones, not every one. The table lists about 390,000 clones, about 90% of them singletons. The treatment is: roughly 18 received Ad26.COV2.S at low or high dose, single or two shots; 5 received placebo; per-sample allocation not given. Day 63 after the first vaccine or placebo injection was the time point for sampling. The shot given was an Ad26 vector that makes Wuhan-strain SARS-CoV-2 spike. This CDR3 is built from 14 residues. Trimming removed 2 bases at V and 0 bases at J, with 5 bases between. Germline lookup yields CDR1 WNHNN and CDR2 SYGVQD (reference sequence). Study outcomes and limitations: From the TCR breadth and depth analyses, total T cell responses may have been underestimated. There was reportedly substantial breadth in spike-specific CD8+ and CD4+ T cell responses after vaccination.

This material consisted of peripheral blood, taken in a trial of Ad26.COV2.S vaccine versus placebo. The chain links TRBV10-1 to TRBJ1-3; D unclear. This TCR was sampled from a person between 18 and 59 years old who received the Ad26.COV2.S COVID-19 vaccine or a placebo. The CDR3 DNA follows: TGCGCCAGCAGTGAGGATCCCTCTGGAAACACCATATATTTT. This encodes CASSEDPSGNTIYF.